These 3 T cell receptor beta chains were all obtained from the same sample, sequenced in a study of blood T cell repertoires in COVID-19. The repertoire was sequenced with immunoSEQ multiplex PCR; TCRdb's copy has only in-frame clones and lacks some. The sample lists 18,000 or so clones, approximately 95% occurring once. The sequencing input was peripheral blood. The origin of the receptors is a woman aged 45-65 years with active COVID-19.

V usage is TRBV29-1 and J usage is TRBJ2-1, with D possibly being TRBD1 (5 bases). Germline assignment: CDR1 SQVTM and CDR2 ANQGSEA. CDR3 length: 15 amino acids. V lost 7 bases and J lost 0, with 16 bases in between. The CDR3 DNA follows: TGCAGCGCCCTAGGACAAACTGACTCCTACAATGAGCAGTTCTTC. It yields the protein CSALGQTDSYNEQFF.

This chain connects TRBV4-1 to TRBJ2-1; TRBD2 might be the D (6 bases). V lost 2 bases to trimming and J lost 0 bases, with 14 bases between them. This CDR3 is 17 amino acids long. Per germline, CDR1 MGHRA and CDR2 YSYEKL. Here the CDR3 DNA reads TGCGCCAGCAGCCAAAGGGTCGGGAGTCGCTCCTACAATGAGCAGTTCTTC. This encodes CASSQRVGSRSYNEQFF.

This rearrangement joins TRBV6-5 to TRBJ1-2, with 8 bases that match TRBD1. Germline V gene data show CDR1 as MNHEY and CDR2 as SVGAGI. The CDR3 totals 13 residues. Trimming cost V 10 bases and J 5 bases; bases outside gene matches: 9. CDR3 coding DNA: TGTGCCACTTCAGCACAGGGGGGGTATGGCTACACCTTC. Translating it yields CATSAQGGYGYTF.